Sequencing of this T cell receptor delta chain was carried out in a study of γδ T cells in repeated Plasmodium falciparum infection. This clone is medium-sized in the sample. The sample holds other DNA sequences that translate to the same CDR3. TCRdb reprocessed the multiplex PCR reads using CATT. The data show 45,000 to 60,000 delta-chain clones, 1.9% seen once. Looked up from germline, CDR1 is GEAIGNYY and CDR2 is EKD. There are 15 residues in the CDR3. Trimming took off 3 bases at V and 4 bases at J, with 17 bases between the two ends. Flow sorting of PBMC yielded separate Vgamma9/Vdelta2+ and Vdelta2-negative gammadelta T cell populations for bulk repertoire analysis.

The receptor comes from a pool of human donors (malaria-infected and uninfected, not separated). V is TRDV2 and J is TRDJ1; D is possibly TRDD3 (6 bases). Sequencing input: gamma-delta T cells from blood. This chain's CDR3 is CACDVVGGQGDKLIF. The CDR3 DNA sequence: TGTGCCTGTGACGTGGTGGGGGGCCAAGGCGATAAACTCATCTTT.